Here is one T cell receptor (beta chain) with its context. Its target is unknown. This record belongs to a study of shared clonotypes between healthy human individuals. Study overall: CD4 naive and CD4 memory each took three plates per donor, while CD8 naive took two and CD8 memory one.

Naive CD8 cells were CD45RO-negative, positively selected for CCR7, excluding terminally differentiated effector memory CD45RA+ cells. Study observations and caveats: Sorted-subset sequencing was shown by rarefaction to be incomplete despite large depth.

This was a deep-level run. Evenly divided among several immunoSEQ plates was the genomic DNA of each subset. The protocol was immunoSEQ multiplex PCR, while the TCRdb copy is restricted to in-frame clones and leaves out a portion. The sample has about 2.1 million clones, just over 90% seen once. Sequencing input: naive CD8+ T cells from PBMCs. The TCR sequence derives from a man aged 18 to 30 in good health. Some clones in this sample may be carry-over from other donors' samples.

The CDR3 protein is CASSVDGTRGETQYF. CDR3 nucleotides: TGTGCCAGCAGCGTAGATGGGACTAGGGGGGAGACCCAGTACTTC. This chain joins TRBV9 and TRBJ2-5, with 8 bases fitting TRBD2. Germline V gives CDR1 SGDLS, CDR2 YYNGEE. Trimming cost V 0 bases and J 5 bases; bases outside gene matches: 6. The CDR3 has 15 amino acids.